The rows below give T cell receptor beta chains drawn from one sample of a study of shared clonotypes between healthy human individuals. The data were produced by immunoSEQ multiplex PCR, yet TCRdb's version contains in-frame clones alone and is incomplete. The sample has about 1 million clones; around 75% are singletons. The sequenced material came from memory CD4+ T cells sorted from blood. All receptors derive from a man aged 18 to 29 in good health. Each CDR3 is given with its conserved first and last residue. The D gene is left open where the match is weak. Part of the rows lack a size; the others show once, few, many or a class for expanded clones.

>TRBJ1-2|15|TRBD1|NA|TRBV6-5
TGTGCCAGCAGTTCGCCCCAACAGGGGCGATGGGGCTACACCTTC
CASSSPQQGRWGYTF
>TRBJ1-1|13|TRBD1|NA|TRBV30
TGTGTCACAGGGGGAGGAATGAACACTGAAGCTTTCTTT
CVTGGGMNTEAFF
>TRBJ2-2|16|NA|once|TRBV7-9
TGTGCCAGCAGCCCCGCCGGGCAGGGCTACACCGGGGAGCTGTTTTTT
CASSPAGQGYTGELFF
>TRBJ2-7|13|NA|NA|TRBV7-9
TGTGCCAGCAGCCTCCAGGGACTCGACGAGCAGTACTTC
CASSLQGLDEQYF
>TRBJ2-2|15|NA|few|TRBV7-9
TGTGCCAGCAGCTTCCTAGACGCGAACACCGGGGAGCTGTTTTTT
CASSFLDANTGELFF
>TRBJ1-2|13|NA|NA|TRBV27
TGTGCCAGCAGTTTAGGAGGGAACTATGGCTACACCTTC
CASSLGGNYGYTF
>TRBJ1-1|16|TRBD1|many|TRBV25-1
TGTGCCAGCAGGCCATCTCCGGGACAGCCGAACACTGAAGCTTTCTTT
CASRPSPGQPNTEAFF
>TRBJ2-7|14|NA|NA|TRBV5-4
TGTGCCAGCAGCCCTAGTGGGGGTTTCTACGAGCAGTACTTC
CASSPSGGFYEQYF
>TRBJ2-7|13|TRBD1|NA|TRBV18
TGTGCCAGCTCCGGGACAGGGGTAACCGAGCAGTACTTC
CASSGTGVTEQYF
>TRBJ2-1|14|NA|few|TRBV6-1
TGTGCCAGCACTCCGGCGGGGCGATCCATTGAGCAGTTCTTC
CASTPAGRSIEQFF
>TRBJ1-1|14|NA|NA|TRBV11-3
TGTGCCAGCAGCGCCGGACAGAAGAACACTGAAGCTTTCTTT
CASSAGQKNTEAFF
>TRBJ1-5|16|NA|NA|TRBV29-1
TGCAGCGGGGGGGATCGGGACTTAAAGTCAGATCAGCCCCAGCATTTT
CSGGDRDLKSDQPQHF
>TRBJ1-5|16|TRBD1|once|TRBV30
TGTGCCTGGAGTGTACCCCAGGGGGTATTCGGTCAGCCCCAGCATTTT
CAWSVPQGVFGQPQHF
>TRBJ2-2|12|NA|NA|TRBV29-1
TGCAGCGTTACGAAGAGCACCGGGGAGCTGTTTTTT
CSVTKSTGELFF
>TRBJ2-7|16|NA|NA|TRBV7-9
TGTGCCAGCAGTCCAATTAGCCTAACGGTGGGCTACGAGCAGTACTTC
CASSPISLTVGYEQYF
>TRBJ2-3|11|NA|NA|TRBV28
TGTGCCAGCGCGGGCTCCCCCAGGCAGTATTTT
CASAGSPRQYF
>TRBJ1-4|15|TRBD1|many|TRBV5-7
TGTGCCAGCAGCATGATGGGACAGGGGAATGAAAAACTGTTTTTT
CASSMMGQGNEKLFF
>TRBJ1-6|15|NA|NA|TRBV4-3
TGCGCCAGCAGCCAAGATTTACGGCTTAATTCACCCCTCCACTTT
CASSQDLRLNSPLHF
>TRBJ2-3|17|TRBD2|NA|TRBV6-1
TGTGCCAGCAGTGCCCAATCGACTAGCGGGAACACAGATACGCAGTATTTT
CASSAQSTSGNTDTQYF
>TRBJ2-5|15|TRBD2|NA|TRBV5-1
TGCGCCAGCAGCGCCGGGACGGCGGGGGGAGAGACCCAGTACTTC
CASSAGTAGGETQYF
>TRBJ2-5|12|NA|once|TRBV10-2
TGCGCCAGCAGTGCCCTAGCGGAGACCCAGTACTTC
CASSALAETQYF
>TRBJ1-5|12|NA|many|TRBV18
TGTGCCAGCTCACCGGGCGATCAGCCCCAGCATTTT
CASSPGDQPQHF
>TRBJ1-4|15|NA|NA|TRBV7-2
TGTGCCAGCAGCTTAATGGGGGGCGGTAATGAAAAACTGTTTTTT
CASSLMGGGNEKLFF